This TCR beta chain was identified in a study of T cell responses to AZD1222 COVID-19 vaccine. Points from the study as a whole: Two AZD1222 administrations were followed by greater Spike-specific TCR breadth and depth.

The CDR3 covers 15 residues. Germline V gene lookup returns CDR1 MNHNY and CDR2 SVGAGI (reference sequence). The ends were cut back, 5 bases at V and 3 bases at J, with 14 bases in the middle. Sequencing was performed with immunoSEQ multiplex PCR; in TCRdb, only in-frame clones are kept and a portion is missing. The data show about 94,000 clones, 88% seen once. Comment on this clone: Its antigen is still unknown.

The TCR sequence derives from an adult who received the AZD1222 COVID-19 vaccine. Source: peripheral blood, taken 28 days after the second AZD1222 dose. The chain carries TRBV6-6 and TRBJ1-5; no reliable D call. The CDR3 nucleotides read TGTGCCAGCAGTCACGACGGGATATACAATCAGCCCCAGCATTTT. This codes for CASSHDGIYNQPQHF.